One and the same sample provided the 28 T cell receptor beta chains below, sequenced in a study of beta chain features in type 1 diabetes. The entirety of the isolated RNA underwent reverse transcription, so expressed TCRB transcripts were sequenced. This table comes from immunoSEQ multiplex PCR, and its TCRdb copy is limited to in-frame clones, with some not included. This table holds 350,000 to 400,000 clones, approximately 16% found once. The sample comprised naive CD4+ T cells from blood. The receptors originated from a woman under 30 in good health.

J is TRBJ2-2 and V is TRBV29-1; 9 nucleotides match TRBD2. Germline CDR1 and CDR2: SQVTM and ANQGSEA. With 8 bases clipped from V and 2 bases from J, the junction kept 12 bases outside the gene matches. The length of the CDR3 is 16 residues. CDR3 sequence (DNA): TGCAGCTTCCGGGGAGGGCTAGCGGGAAACACCGGGGAGCTGTTTTTT. It specifies CSFRGGLAGNTGELFF.

The DNA of the CDR3 is TGTGCCAGCAGCTTGGTTCGGACTAGCAGAACATACAATGAGCAGTTCTTC. It is translated as CASSLVRTSRTYNEQFF. The chain uses TRBV5-4 and TRBJ2-1; TRBD2 agrees at 8 bases. Germline V gene sequence: CDR1 SGHNT, CDR2 YYREEE (reference sequence). CDR3 size: 17 residues. The V segment lost 0 bases and the J segment 4 bases; nucleotides outside the gene matches: 9.

The gene calls are TRBV30 and TRBJ2-7, with 14 bases matching TRBD2. Per germline, CDR1 GTSNPN and CDR2 SVGIG (reference sequence). The CDR3 is made up of 15 amino acids. J gave up 5 bases and V 3 bases, and 6 bases lay outside the gene matches. The CDR3 DNA is TGTGCCTGGAGATCAAGGACTAGCGGGAGGCACGAGCAGTACTTC. It specifies CAWRSRTSGRHEQYF.

The chain joins TRBV5-4 to TRBJ1-2; possibly TRBD1 for D (6 bases). Germline V gene sequence: CDR1 SGHNT, CDR2 YYREEE (reference sequence). The V and J ends lost 3 bases and 6 bases respectively, with 15 bases between them. The CDR3 runs to 14 residues. The CDR3 DNA sequence: TGTGCCAGCAGCTCGCCCACAGGGTCGGATGGCTACACCTTC. As protein: CASSSPTGSDGYTF.

The chain uses TRBV13 and TRBJ2-5, with 8 positions matching TRBD1. CDR1 and CDR2 from the germline V gene are PRHDT and FYEKMQ (reference sequence). The trim removed 5 bases at V and 5 bases at J, leaving 10 bases unmatched. This CDR3 region has 15 residues. The CDR3 DNA reads TGTGCCAGCAGCGGACAGGGAAACCACACGGAGACCCAGTACTTC. It translates to CASSGQGNHTETQYF.

This clone was seen only a few times. The V call is TRBV27, the J call TRBJ2-7, with 9 bases that match TRBD1. V dropped 6 bases and J dropped 1; count of bases not matched to a gene: 10. This CDR3 is 16 amino acids long. Germline V gene sequence: CDR1 MNHEY, CDR2 SMNVEV (reference sequence). Written as DNA, the CDR3 is TGTGCCAGCAGACCCAGGACAGGGGATGGTTCCTACGAGCAGTACTTC. Residues: CASRPRTGDGSYEQYF.

This clone was detected only a few times. The chain couples TRBV5-6 to TRBJ2-5; the match to TRBD2 covers 8 bases. CDR3 length: 13 amino acids. The ends lost 3 bases at V and 7 bases at J; junction bases unmatched: 5. Germline-derived CDR1 and CDR2 are SGHDT and YYEEEE. CDR3 coding DNA: TGTGCCAGCAGCTCCGCGGGGGGAGGGACCCAGTACTTC. Translating gives CASSSAGGGTQYF. Supplemented by reference TRBV5-6 and TRBJ2-5, the full variable domain reads DAGVTQSPTHLIKTRGQQVTLRCSPKSGHDTVSWYQQALGQGPQFIFQYYEEEERQRGNFPDRFSGHQFPNYSSELNVNALLLGDSALYLCASSSAGGGTQYFGPGTRLLVL.

The chain recombines TRBV29-1 with TRBJ1-1; D gene uncertain. Trimming cost V 4 bases and J 0 bases, with 12 bases left between them. The germline V gene encodes CDR1 SQVTM and CDR2 ANQGSEA. This CDR3 is 14 amino acids long. CDR3 nucleotide sequence: TGCAGCGTTGCCTGGAGCCTAATGAACACTGAAGCTTTCTTT. Translating it yields CSVAWSLMNTEAFF.

The gene calls are TRBV28 and TRBJ2-1; 7 nucleotides agree with TRBD1. The CDR3 totals 16 residues. Trimming at V came to 5 bases and at J to 5 bases, leaving 12 bases not matched to a gene. Germline CDR1 MDHEN, CDR2 SYDVKM. CDR3: CASSPAGGRLNNEQFF. For the CDR3, the DNA is TGTGCCAGCAGTCCAGCAGGGGGACGTCTAAACAATGAGCAGTTCTTC.

This chain links TRBV27 with TRBJ2-2; D might be TRBD1 (6 bases). The V and J ends lost 3 bases and 5 bases respectively, with 7 bases between them. The CDR3 extends over 13 amino acids. Germline lookup yields CDR1 MNHEY and CDR2 SMNVEV (reference sequence). In DNA form, the CDR3 reads TGTGCCAGCAGTTTCAGGGGAACCGGGGAGCTGTTTTTT. It is translated as CASSFRGTGELFF.

This clone turned up a few times. CDR3 nucleotides: TGCGCCAGCAGCCTAGCGGGAGGGATCAATGAGCAGTTCTTC. Its protein is CASSLAGGINEQFF. This chain links TRBV4-3 with TRBJ2-1; 11 positions agree with TRBD2. CDR1 and CDR2 from the germline V gene are LGHNA and YSLEER. This CDR3 comprises 14 residues. V shed 4 bases, J shed 6 bases, and the junction held 2 bases outside the gene matches.

The chain is built from TRBV5-1 and TRBJ1-5; perhaps TRBD1 as D (5 bases). The germline V gene has CDR1 SGHRS and CDR2 YFSETQ. Trimming shortened V by 7 bases and J by 7 bases, and 21 bases separated the two germline ends. This CDR3 is built from 15 residues. This CDR3 is CASRRTGRAGQPQHF. As DNA, the CDR3 is TGCGCCAGCCGTCGAACGGGGAGGGCAGGGCAGCCCCAGCATTTT.

The chain uses TRBV6-5 and TRBJ2-2; TRBD2 might be the D (5 bases). Trimming shortened V by 8 bases and J by 7 bases, and 14 bases separated the two germline ends. This CDR3 is 13 amino acids long. CDR1 is MNHEY and CDR2 is SVGAGI in the germline V gene. CDR3 DNA: TGTGCCAGCCAGTTGGACTCTCTCGGGGAGCTGTTTTTT. Protein sequence: CASQLDSLGELFF.

In its sample, this clone was seen a few times. The chain couples TRBV29-1 to TRBJ1-5, with D possibly matching TRBD1 (5 bases). Trimming cost V 6 bases and J 4 bases, with 13 bases left between them. The V gene's germline CDR1 is SQVTM and CDR2 ANQGSEA. The CDR3 is made up of 13 amino acids. CDR3 protein: CSVVAGYNQPQHF. DNA for the CDR3: TGCAGCGTGGTGGCAGGGTATAATCAGCCCCAGCATTTT.

V usage is TRBV5-1 and J usage is TRBJ1-5; 12 bases line up with TRBD1. This CDR3 has 15 residues. Germline-derived CDR1 and CDR2 are SGHRS and YFSETQ. Unmatched junction bases numbered 5, after V lost 4 bases and J lost 6 bases. CDR3 region: CASSPGTGGGQPQHF. CDR3 DNA sequence: TGCGCCAGCAGCCCTGGGACAGGGGGCGGTCAGCCCCAGCATTTT.

In its sample, this clone was seen a few times. The chain combines TRBV29-1 with TRBJ1-3, with D unclear. V gave up 7 bases and J gave up 8 bases, with 21 bases separating them. The germline V gene encodes CDR1 SQVTM and CDR2 ANQGSEA. The CDR3 sequence is 14 residues long. The CDR3 reads CSAFGRGEVDTIYF. For the CDR3, the DNA is TGCAGCGCCTTTGGGCGCGGGGAAGTGGACACCATATATTTT.

The sample holds a few counts of this clone. V and J are TRBV14 and TRBJ1-1; 9 bases match TRBD1. CDR1 SGHDN and CDR2 FVKESK come from the germline V gene. This CDR3 region has 15 residues. V trimming: 0 bases; J trimming: 5 bases; junction bases outside the gene matches: 4. In DNA, the CDR3 is TGTGCCAGCAGCCAAGACGGGACAGGGAAGACTGAAGCTTTCTTT. Protein: CASSQDGTGKTEAFF.

The rearrangement uses TRBV7-9 and TRBJ2-5, with 9 bases identical to TRBD1. The CDR3 loop spans 14 amino acids. Germline V CDR1 and CDR2: SEHNR, FQNEAQ (reference sequence). V lost 5 bases and J lost 2; bases outside the gene matches: 3. In DNA form, the CDR3 reads TGTGCCAGCAGCGTTGGACAGGGGCAAGAGACCCAGTACTTC. Amino acids: CASSVGQGQETQYF. The variable domain in full, completed from reference TRBV7-9 and TRBJ2-5, reads DTGVSQNPRHKITKRGQNVTFRCDPISEHNRLYWYRQTLGQGPEFLTYFQNEAQLEKSRLLSDRFSAERPKGSFSTLEIQRTEQGDSAMYLCASSVGQGQETQYFGPGTRLLVL.

The gene calls are TRBV10-3 and TRBJ2-1; D not resolved. The V gene lost 3 bases and the J gene lost 8 bases, with 8 bases spanning the gap. Germline CDR1 reads ENHRY; CDR2 reads SYGVKD. This CDR3 region has 12 residues. CDR3 nucleotides: TGTGCCATCAGTGAAGTAGTATATGAGCAGTTCTTC. As protein: CAISEVVYEQFF.

This clone was counted only a few times. CDR3 sequence reads: CASSTPPVYGYTF. CDR3 in DNA: TGTGCCAGCAGTACACCCCCCGTCTATGGCTACACCTTC. The chain employs TRBV28 and TRBJ1-2; D is ambiguous. This CDR3 has 13 amino acids. Germline CDR1 reads MDHEN; CDR2 reads SYDVKM. Trimming took off 5 bases at V and 4 bases at J, with 11 bases between the two ends.

The rearrangement uses TRBV7-9 and TRBJ2-2, with TRBD2 matching over 12 bases. The germline CDR1 and CDR2 sequences are SEHNR and FQNEAQ (reference sequence). The CDR3 has 14 amino acids. V was clipped by 4 bases and J by 8 bases; unmatched bases: 2. CDR3 sequence (DNA): TGTGCCAGCAGCTGGACTAGCGGGGCGGGGGAGCTGTTTTTT. Its translation: CASSWTSGAGELFF.

Worth noting for this clone: Different DNA sequences within this sample yield the same CDR3. The chain recombines TRBV5-1 with TRBJ2-4; 7 bases line up with TRBD2. This CDR3 is built from 14 residues. Germline V lookup: CDR1 SGHRS, CDR2 YFSETQ. Trimming cost V 3 bases and J 7 bases; bases outside gene matches: 7. The CDR3 DNA reads as TGCGCCAGCAGCTCCGGACTAGTAGGGAACATTCAGTACTTC. Amino acid sequence: CASSSGLVGNIQYF.

The rearrangement links TRBV7-9 to TRBJ2-7; 7 bases align to TRBD1. Germline CDR1 SEHNR, CDR2 FQNEAQ (reference sequence). The CDR3 consists of 14 residues. The V segment lost 5 bases and the J segment 1 base; nucleotides outside the gene matches: 5. The CDR3 bases are TGTGCCAGCAGCCCAGACAGGGAATCCTACGAGCAGTACTTC. Amino acids: CASSPDRESYEQYF.

The gene calls are TRBV30 and TRBJ1-2, with 9 nucleotides matching TRBD1. The CDR3 contains 13 residues. Germline CDR1 and CDR2: GTSNPN and SVGIG (reference sequence). J was trimmed by 4 bases and V by 0 bases; bases with no gene match: 0. CDR3 in DNA: TGTGCCTGGAGTGTACAGGGGGCCTATGGCTACACCTTC. Its translation is CAWSVQGAYGYTF. The variable domain in full, completed from reference TRBV30 and TRBJ1-2, reads SQTIHQWPATLVQPVGSPLSLECTVEGTSNPNLYWYRQAAGRGLQLLFYSVGIGQISSEVPQNLSASRPQDRQFILSSKKLLLSDSGFYLCAWSVQGAYGYTFGSGTRLTVV.

This clone appeared a few times. The chain couples TRBV28 to TRBJ1-5; 8 bases line up with TRBD1. Germline CDR1 is MDHEN and CDR2 is SYDVKM. This CDR3 has 16 amino acids. V dropped 6 bases and J dropped 0; count of bases not matched to a gene: 7. This CDR3 reads CASRRTGIYSNQPQHF. As DNA, the CDR3 is TGTGCCAGCAGGCGGACAGGGATCTATAGCAATCAGCCCCAGCATTTT. Filled out from reference TRBV28 and TRBJ1-5, the complete variable domain reads DVKVTQSSRYLVKRTGEKVFLECVQDMDHENMFWYRQDPGLGLRLIYFSYDVKMKEKGDIPEGYSVSREKKERFSLILESASTNQTSMYLCASRRTGIYSNQPQHFGDGTRLSIL.

The gene calls are TRBV2 and TRBJ2-5; D remains unclear. The CDR3 sequence is 15 residues long. Looked up from germline, CDR1 is SNHLY and CDR2 is FYNNEI. Trimming removed 7 bases from V and 0 bases from J, with 15 bases in between. The chain's CDR3 is CASNPFTRNQETQYF. The DNA for the CDR3 is TGTGCCAGCAACCCCTTTACTCGCAACCAAGAGACCCAGTACTTC. The full variable domain, its missing parts supplied by reference TRBV2 and TRBJ2-5, is EPEVTQTPSHQVTQMGQEVILRCVPISNHLYFYWYRQILGQKVEFLVSFYNNEISEKSEIFDDQFSVERPDGSNFTLKIRSTKLEDSAMYFCASNPFTRNQETQYFGPGTRLLVL.

The sample holds a few counts of this clone. This sample also contains other DNA sequences that code for the same CDR3. The CDR3 sequence: CASSPGTGVHEQYF. The DNA for the CDR3 is TGTGCCAGCTCACCAGGGACAGGGGTTCACGAGCAGTACTTC. The chain joins TRBV18 to TRBJ2-7; 10 nucleotides match TRBD1. This CDR3 is built from 14 residues. The germline V gene has CDR1 KGHSH and CDR2 LQKENI. V was clipped by 2 bases and J by 5 bases; unmatched bases: 3. Full variable domain (outside the CDR3, taken from reference TRBV18 and TRBJ2-7): NAGVMQNPRHLVRRRGQEARLRCSPMKGHSHVYWYRQLPEEGLKFMVYLQKENIIDESGMPKERFSAEFPKEGPSILRIQQVVRGDSAAYFCASSPGTGVHEQYFGPGTRLTVT.

The chain employs TRBV29-1 and TRBJ2-7; 7 positions match TRBD2. The V and J ends lost 4 bases and 3 bases, in that order; junction bases with no gene match: 6. The germline V gene has CDR1 SQVTM and CDR2 ANQGSEA. The CDR3 is 13 residues long. Here the CDR3 DNA reads TGCAGCGTTGGGGCTAGCGGTAACTACGAGCAGTACTTC. It is translated as CSVGASGNYEQYF.